This T cell receptor (beta chain) was recorded in a study of blood T cell repertoires in COVID-19. The authors' processing: Amplification with reference gene primers provided the estimates of nucleated cell counts. Profiled with immunoSEQ multiplex PCR; TCRdb holds only in-frame clones, not every one. V, J and clone size are taken as reported in that table, and D and trimming were inferred from the DNA itself. This table has over 200,000 clones, around four fifths appearing once. Germline loops: CDR1 ENHRY, CDR2 SYGVKD. The CDR3 runs 16 residues. The trim removed 3 bases at V and 6 bases at J, leaving 10 bases unmatched.

Material for sequencing was peripheral blood. The chain carries TRBV10-3 and TRBJ1-2; the match to TRBD1 covers 10 bases. The receptor's source is a woman over 75 with active or convalescent COVID-19. Written as DNA, the CDR3 is TGTGCCATCAGTGATCCGGGACAGGGGCTACAGGATGGCTACACCTTC. Protein product: CAISDPGQGLQDGYTF.